Listed below are T cell receptor beta chains from one sample, sequenced in a study of technical replicates of blood from a handful of donors. Here immunoSEQ multiplex PCR was the method, and the copy in TCRdb shows in-frame clones only, minus some. The sample yields approximately 79,000 clones, approximately 96% seen once. Source material: T cells isolated from PBMCs. All receptors come from a human donor in good health. CDR3s include the opening cysteine and the closing phenylalanine or tryptophan. A D gene is named only where the DNA matches it firmly. The size of a clone is reported for some rows only, either as once, few or many, or as a class for expanded clones.

clone size	D gene	V gene	J gene	CDR3 protein	CDR3 DNA
NA	NA	TRBV7-9	TRBJ2-1	CASSFRGYEQFF	TGTGCCAGCAGCTTCAGGGGATATGAGCAGTTCTTC
NA	TRBD2	TRBV28	TRBJ2-1	CASSNLAGGYNEQFF	TGTGCCAGCAGCAACTTAGCGGGTGGCTACAATGAGCAGTTCTTC
NA	TRBD2	TRBV7-9	TRBJ2-7	CASSLDWGGTLEQYF	TGTGCCAGCAGCTTAGACTGGGGGGGGACGCTCGAGCAGTACTTC
NA	TRBD1	TRBV2	TRBJ1-5	CASSEGQGNQPQHF	TGTGCCAGCAGCGAAGGACAGGGGAATCAGCCCCAGCATTTT
NA	TRBD1	TRBV28	TRBJ2-3	CASSAIQGAPDTQYF	TGTGCCAGCAGTGCAATCCAGGGGGCTCCAGATACGCAGTATTTT
NA	TRBD2	TRBV7-7	TRBJ2-1	CASSPTSFGEQFF	TGTGCCAGCAGCCCGACTAGCTTCGGTGAGCAGTTCTTC
NA	NA	TRBV7-2	TRBJ1-3	CASSPGGASGNTIYF	TGTGCCAGCAGCCCGGGGGGGGCATCGGGAAACACCATATATTTT
NA	TRBD1	TRBV5-1	TRBJ2-1	CASSSGQGAREQFF	TGCGCCAGCAGCTCAGGACAGGGGGCGCGTGAGCAGTTCTTC
NA	NA	TRBV7-2	TRBJ2-3	CASSFGGDTQYF	TGTGCCAGCAGCTTCGGGGGAGATACGCAGTATTTT
NA	TRBD2	TRBV4-1	TRBJ2-1	CASSLRPSGAINEQFF	TGCGCCAGCAGCCTCCGGCCTAGCGGGGCCATCAATGAGCAGTTCTTC
once	NA	TRBV5-1	TRBJ2-1	CASSIGLSKYNEQFF	TGCGCCAGCAGCATTGGACTTAGTAAGTACAATGAGCAGTTCTTC
NA	NA	TRBV2	TRBJ1-1	CASTSDTLLRAEAFF	TGTGCCAGCACCTCGGACACCCTTCTTAGGGCTGAAGCTTTCTTT
NA	NA	TRBV4-1	TRBJ1-1	CASSQVLGPNLRSATEAFF	TGCGCCAGCAGCCAAGTACTAGGACCCAATCTGCGGTCCGCTACTGAAGCTTTCTTT
NA	TRBD2	TRBV28	TRBJ2-7	CASRPTGTSSYEQYF	TGTGCCAGCAGACCGACCGGGACTAGTTCCTACGAGCAGTACTTC
NA	TRBD2	TRBV28	TRBJ2-1	CASSFAGASFNEQFF	TGTGCCAGCAGTTTTGCGGGAGCCTCTTTCAATGAGCAGTTCTTC
NA	TRBD1	TRBV9	TRBJ2-3	CASSPGQGPDTQYF	TGTGCCAGCAGCCCAGGACAGGGCCCAGATACGCAGTATTTT
NA	TRBD1	TRBV27	TRBJ2-1	CASRNRDRGPWGQFF	TGTGCCAGCAGGAACCGGGACAGGGGCCCTTGGGGGCAGTTCTTC
NA	NA	TRBV5-8	TRBJ1-5	CASSLSQGGSNQPQHF	TGTGCCAGCAGCTTGAGCCAGGGCGGCTCCAATCAGCCCCAGCATTTT
few	TRBD1	TRBV2	TRBJ1-4	CASSGTGEKLFF	TGTGCCAGCAGTGGGACAGGGGAAAAACTGTTTTTT
NA	NA	TRBV30	TRBJ2-5	CAWSYNQETQYF	TGTGCCTGGAGTTATAACCAAGAGACCCAGTACTTC
NA	NA	TRBV5-4	TRBJ2-2	CASSRFSTGNTGELFF	TGTGCCAGCAGCAGATTTTCGACAGGGAACACCGGGGAGCTGTTTTTT
NA	NA	TRBV5-6	TRBJ1-2	CASTTLAYGYTF	TGTGCCAGCACCACCTTGGCCTATGGCTACACCTTC
once	TRBD1	TRBV7-9	TRBJ2-5	CASSPMADPDRAYTQYF	TGTGCCAGCAGTCCCATGGCGGACCCGGACAGGGCATATACCCAGTACTTC
NA	NA	TRBV10-1	TRBJ1-1	CASSDGTGDTEAFF	TGCGCCAGCAGTGATGGCACCGGGGACACTGAAGCTTTCTTT
NA	NA	TRBV21-1	TRBJ2-7	CASSKAQGFSYEQYF	TGTGCCAGCAGCAAAGCGCAGGGATTCTCCTACGAGCAGTACTTC
NA	NA	TRBV28	TRBJ1-2	CASRDNNYGYTF	TGTGCCAGCAGGGACAATAACTATGGCTACACCTTC
NA	NA	TRBV5-1	TRBJ1-3	CASSLIGAGASGNTIYF	TGCGCCAGCAGCTTGATCGGGGCAGGGGCCTCTGGAAACACCATATATTTT
NA	NA	TRBV4-1	TRBJ2-7	CASSQEGRTTLYF	TGCGCCAGCAGCCAAGAAGGACGGACAACCTTGTACTTC
NA	NA	TRBV5-5	TRBJ1-1	CASSLSGLATEAFF	TGTGCCAGCAGCTTGTCAGGGTTGGCCACTGAAGCTTTCTTT
NA	TRBD1	TRBV7-9	TRBJ2-7	CASSPTSPGQWSYEQYF	TGTGCCAGCAGCCCAACATCACCGGGACAGTGGTCCTACGAGCAGTACTTC
NA	NA	TRBV6-1	TRBJ2-7	CASSDNGNYEQYF	TGTGCCAGCAGTGACAACGGGAACTACGAGCAGTACTTC
NA	TRBD2	TRBV11-1	TRBJ2-5	CASSPRLAGAIQETQYF	TGTGCCAGCAGCCCGCGGCTAGCGGGGGCCATCCAAGAGACCCAGTACTTC
NA	NA	TRBV30	TRBJ2-2	CAWSSLLSGNRELFF	TGTGCCTGGAGTTCCCTCCTTTCGGGGAACCGGGAGCTGTTTTTT
once	NA	TRBV5-4	TRBJ2-5	CASSLDGQPLQETQYF	TGTGCCAGCAGCTTGGACGGACAACCCCTACAAGAGACCCAGTACTTC
NA	TRBD2	TRBV11-3	TRBJ2-5	CASSLGLAIETQYF	TGTGCCAGCAGCCTCGGACTAGCGATAGAGACCCAGTACTTC
NA	TRBD1	TRBV2	TRBJ2-1	CASSGGTGGFNEQFF	TGTGCCAGCAGTGGGGGGACAGGGGGTTTCAATGAGCAGTTCTTC
NA	TRBD2	TRBV18	TRBJ2-1	CASSPRRGEGNNEQFF	TGTGCCAGCTCACCACGGCGGGGGGAAGGTAACAATGAGCAGTTCTTC
NA	NA	TRBV7-9	TRBJ2-2	CASSLRVTGELFF	TGTGCCAGCAGCCTCAGGGTCACCGGGGAGCTGTTTTTT
NA	NA	TRBV11-2	TRBJ2-5	CASSFPRTAGTLQETQYF	TGTGCCAGCAGCTTCCCTAGGACTGCCGGGACTCTCCAAGAGACCCAGTACTTC
NA	NA	TRBV5-1	TRBJ1-5	CASSLGQSQPQHF	TGCGCCAGCAGCCTGGGACAAAGTCAGCCCCAGCATTTT
NA	NA	TRBV11-2	TRBJ1-4	CASRHPGRGSGEKLFF	TGTGCCAGCAGGCACCCGGGGCGGGGGTCCGGTGAAAAACTGTTTTTT
NA	NA	TRBV25-1	TRBJ1-2	CASSVQGSGYTF	TGTGCCAGCAGTGTCCAGGGTTCTGGCTACACCTTC
NA	NA	TRBV27	TRBJ2-1	CASSEDRDLGYEQFF	TGTGCCAGCAGTGAAGATCGGGACTTGGGGTATGAGCAGTTCTTC
NA	NA	TRBV30	TRBJ2-2	CAWRVGPGTGELFF	TGTGCCTGGAGGGTCGGCCCAGGGACCGGGGAGCTGTTTTTT